These T cell receptor beta chains were read from a single sample in a study of cytomegalovirus exposure and HLA in healthy donors. Here immunoSEQ multiplex PCR was the method, and the copy in TCRdb shows in-frame clones only, minus some. The sample yields around 160,000 clones, approximately 88% seen once. Material: PBMCs. The receptors originated from a man aged 25 to 40 in good health and CMV-seropositive. Each CDR3 is given with its conserved first and last residue. The D gene is left open where the match is weak. Size tells how often a clone was seen (once, few, many) or the class of an expanded clone, and some rows leave it out.

j_call	d_call	v_call	clone_size	cdr3_nt	cdr3_aa
TRBJ2-1	TRBD1	TRBV11-2	NA	TGTGCCAGCAGCCAGGGACAGGGGGCGAATGAGCAGTTCTTC	CASSQGQGANEQFF
TRBJ2-7	TRBD2	TRBV7-6	NA	TGTGCCAGCAGCGCCATGACACCCTACGGGACTAGGTCACCCTACGAGCAGTACTTC	CASSAMTPYGTRSPYEQYF
TRBJ2-5	TRBD2	TRBV7-2	NA	TGTGCCAGCAGCTTAGTTGCGGGAGGGCCAGAAGAGACCCAGTACTTC	CASSLVAGGPEETQYF
TRBJ2-3	NA	TRBV6-5	NA	TGTGCCAGCAGTAACTTTCAGGGAGATACGCAGTATTTT	CASSNFQGDTQYF
TRBJ2-3	NA	TRBV27	NA	TGTGCCAGCAGTCAAGCCGGGACTAGCACAGATACGCAGTATTTT	CASSQAGTSTDTQYF
TRBJ2-7	NA	TRBV15	NA	TGTGCCACCAGCAGAGATATAGACTACGAGCAGTACTTC	CATSRDIDYEQYF
TRBJ1-2	TRBD1	TRBV6-1	many	TGTGCCAGCAGGTCCCCTGACAGGGGCTATGGCTACACCTTC	CASRSPDRGYGYTF
TRBJ2-2	NA	TRBV6-1	once	TGTGCCAGCAGTAACCAACGACAGAACGGGGAGCTGTTTTTT	CASSNQRQNGELFF
TRBJ2-7	TRBD2	TRBV18	NA	TGTGCCAGCTCACCCCCGGGACTACCTCAGCAGTACTTC	CASSPPGLPQQYF
TRBJ2-7	TRBD1	TRBV7-9	NA	TGTGCCAGCAGCTTAGGGGGACAGGGGGGACAGCAGTACTTC	CASSLGGQGGQQYF
TRBJ1-1	NA	TRBV7-2	NA	TGTGCCAGCAGCTTATACAGGGTAACTGAAGCTTTCTTT	CASSLYRVTEAFF
TRBJ1-2	TRBD1	TRBV4-3	NA	TGCGCCAGCAGCCAAGAAGGGACAGCCGCTCTCTATGGCTACACCTTC	CASSQEGTAALYGYTF
TRBJ2-5	TRBD1	TRBV6-5	once	TGTGCCAGCAGTTACTCGGGGACAGGGGAGACCCAGTACTTC	CASSYSGTGETQYF
TRBJ1-5	NA	TRBV18	many	TGTGCCAGCTCCCCTCGACAGTCTAGCAATCAGCCCCAGCATTTT	CASSPRQSSNQPQHF
TRBJ1-2	NA	TRBV28	NA	TGTGCCAGCAGATACAGGGTTATAGGCTATGGCTACACCTTC	CASRYRVIGYGYTF
TRBJ2-1	TRBD1	TRBV6-1	NA	TGTGCCAGCAGTGAACGGTGGGACAGGAGTGGTGAGCAGTTCTTC	CASSERWDRSGEQFF
TRBJ1-1	NA	TRBV18	NA	TGTGCCAGCCGCCCCCCCCGGGGTGGCACTGAAGCTTTCTTT	CASRPPRGGTEAFF
TRBJ1-1	NA	TRBV10-1	once	TGCGCCAGCAGTGAGTCAGGGGGAATTGAAGCTTTCTTT	CASSESGGIEAFF
TRBJ2-1	TRBD2	TRBV5-8	NA	TGTGCCAGCCCCTGGGAGGGGATAAAGCAGTTCTTC	CASPWEGIKQFF
TRBJ2-1	TRBD2	TRBV10-3	NA	TGTGCCATCAGTCCGAAGGCGGGGGGGATGAATGAGCAGTTCTTC	CAISPKAGGMNEQFF
TRBJ2-1	TRBD2	TRBV27	NA	TGTGCCAGCAGTCCCCCCGAAGGGCGGGGGTACAATGAGCAGTTCTTC	CASSPPEGRGYNEQFF
TRBJ2-7	TRBD1	TRBV9	NA	TGTGCCAGCAGCGTAAGACAGGGATCCTACGAGCAGTACTTC	CASSVRQGSYEQYF
TRBJ2-3	NA	TRBV5-1	once	TGCGCCAGCAGCCTAGGGACAAACACAGATACGCAGTATTTT	CASSLGTNTDTQYF
TRBJ2-3	TRBD2	TRBV16	NA	TGTGCCAGCAGCCGACCGGGACTAGCGGGAGTTGATACGCAGTATTTT	CASSRPGLAGVDTQYF
TRBJ2-2	TRBD2	TRBV9	NA	TGTGCCAGCAGCGCTCCTAGCGGGAGTGCCACCGGGGAGCTGTTTTTT	CASSAPSGSATGELFF
TRBJ2-1	TRBD1	TRBV2	NA	TGTGCCAGCGGTAAGGGACAGGGAGGTAGAGATGAGCAGTTCTTC	CASGKGQGGRDEQFF
TRBJ2-6	NA	TRBV4-3	NA	TGCGCCAGCAGCCAAGATCACCCGCAGGACTCTGGGGCCAACGTCCTGACTTTC	CASSQDHPQDSGANVLTF
TRBJ2-3	NA	TRBV7-9	NA	TGTGCCAGCACCCTTACAGATACGCAGTATTTT	CASTLTDTQYF
TRBJ1-2	NA	TRBV28	NA	TGTGCCAGCAGTTTAATGGCAGGAGGCTACACCTTC	CASSLMAGGYTF
TRBJ1-2	TRBD1	TRBV6-5	NA	TGTGCCAGCAGTTTCGACAGGGACTATGGCTACACCTTC	CASSFDRDYGYTF
TRBJ2-7	NA	TRBV20-1	NA	TGCAGTGCTTCGGACAGCTACGAGCAGTACTTC	CSASDSYEQYF
TRBJ1-2	NA	TRBV5-4	NA	TGTGCCAGCAGCCCCCACGAGAGCTATGGCTACACCTTC	CASSPHESYGYTF
TRBJ1-2	TRBD1	TRBV6-5	NA	TGTGCCAGCAGTTACTTCCACAGGGGATTACGGTATGGCTACACCTTC	CASSYFHRGLRYGYTF
TRBJ1-2	NA	TRBV6-1	NA	TGTGCCAGCAGCGGTCCGACAGGACTCCACGGCTACACCTTC	CASSGPTGLHGYTF
TRBJ2-5	NA	TRBV6-5	few	TGTGCCAGCAGCCGAGCTAGAGGGGAGACCCAGTACTTC	CASSRARGETQYF
TRBJ1-1	TRBD1	TRBV12-5	once	TGTGCTAGTGGGCCCGGGACAGCTAATAAAGCTTTCTTT	CASGPGTANKAFF
TRBJ2-5	NA	TRBV5-5	NA	TGTGCCAGCAGCCGCCGGGATATTGAAGAGACCCAGTACTTC	CASSRRDIEETQYF
TRBJ2-5	NA	TRBV9	NA	TGTGCCAGCAGCGCCCAACTCGGGGGACAGTCCCAAGAGACCCAGTACTTC	CASSAQLGGQSQETQYF
TRBJ2-6	NA	TRBV11-1	NA	TGTGCCAGCAGCTTTGCTCGGGTGGCTGGGGCCAACGTCCTGACTTTC	CASSFARVAGANVLTF
TRBJ1-1	NA	TRBV6-6	once	TGTGCCAGCGGCCCGCGACAGAACACTGAAGCTTTCTTT	CASGPRQNTEAFF
TRBJ2-7	NA	TRBV7-9	once	TGTGCCAGCAGCTTATCGGTCTACGAGCAGTACTTC	CASSLSVYEQYF